The 25 T cell receptor beta chains in this list originate from one sample, sequenced in a study of T cells after yellow fever vaccination. TCRdb redid the calling of the 5' RACE reads with MiXCR, one entry per CDR3 protein. The sample carries about 260,000 distinct CDR3 sequences, around 4.9% recorded once. Material: CD4+ T cells sorted from PBMCs, obtained on the day of the yellow fever booster vaccination. Source of these receptors: a man aged 18 to 35 who received the YFV17D yellow fever vaccine.

This clonotype was seen a few times. This chain links TRBV7-9 with TRBJ2-3, with 8 nucleotides matching TRBD2. The trim removed 7 bases at V and 4 bases at J, leaving 10 bases unmatched. This CDR3 region has 15 residues. Germline-derived CDR1 and CDR2 are SEHNR and FQNEAQ (reference sequence). CDR3 loop: CASTLAGWRADTQYF. CDR3 in DNA: TGTGCCAGCACCCTAGCGGGTTGGAGGGCAGATACGCAGTATTTT.

This clonotype was picked up a small number of times. The J gene is TRBJ1-1, the V gene TRBV20-1; 7 bases align to TRBD1. Trimming at V came to 3 bases and at J to 1 base, leaving 5 bases not matched to a gene. This CDR3 is 14 amino acids long. Germline CDR1 DFQATT, CDR2 SNEGSKA (reference sequence). CDR3 sequence: CSARIRGWNTEAFF. Here the CDR3 DNA reads TGCAGTGCTAGGATCAGGGGGTGGAACACTGAAGCTTTCTTT.

A few counts support this clonotype. The chain employs TRBV7-8 and TRBJ1-5, with a possible D match to TRBD1 (5 bases). Germline V gene lookup returns CDR1 SGHVS and CDR2 FQNEAQ. Deletions cut 5 bases from V and 10 bases from J, with 18 bases between. This CDR3 contains 14 residues. The CDR3 nucleotides are TGTGCCAGCAGCAGTAGACAGACGAGAGGCCCCCAGCATTTT. Encoded protein: CASSSRQTRGPQHF.

V gene TRBV10-3 combines with J gene TRBJ2-3; 9 bases match TRBD1. The CDR3 runs 15 residues. In germline, CDR1 is ENHRY, CDR2 SYGVKD. Unmatched junction bases numbered 8, after V lost 8 bases and J lost 2 bases. The CDR3: CAIRTGGLTTDTQYF. The CDR3, as DNA: TGTGCCATCCGCACAGGGGGCCTTACCACAGATACGCAGTATTTT.

The sample holds a few counts of this clonotype. The chain is built from TRBV6-5 and TRBJ2-5, with 8 bases aligning to TRBD1. The germline V gene encodes CDR1 MNHEY and CDR2 SVGAGI. This CDR3 spans 15 amino acids. J was trimmed by 9 bases and V by 6 bases; bases with no gene match: 15. Written as DNA, the CDR3 is TGTGCCAGCAGATCTGCAGGGGGCCAGGGAAGCGCCCAGTACTTC. Protein: CASRSAGGQGSAQYF.

This clonotype was observed at least ten times. CDR3 sequence reads: CATSRVGDKNIQYF. The CDR3 region has the DNA TGTGCCACCAGCAGAGTCGGGGACAAAAACATTCAGTACTTC. The chain combines TRBV15 with TRBJ2-4, with D possibly matching TRBD2 (5 bases). The germline V and J ends were trimmed by 1 base and 3 bases, with 7 bases remaining between them. The CDR3 runs 14 residues. The germline V gene has CDR1 LNHNV and CDR2 YYDKDF (reference sequence). The full variable domain, completed using reference TRBV15 and TRBJ2-4, is DAMVIQNPRYQVTQFGKPVTLSCSQTLNHNVMYWYQQKSSQAPKLLFHYYDKDFNNEADTPDNFQSRRPNTSFCFLDIRSPGLGDTAMYLCATSRVGDKNIQYFGAGTRLSVL.

Ten or more counts support this clonotype. The chain carries TRBV7-2 and TRBJ2-2, with D unresolved. The CDR3 length is 15 residues. In germline, CDR1 is SGHTA, CDR2 FQGNSA. V was cut by 1 base and J by 4 bases, with 10 bases left in between. The CDR3 loop is CASSLVFLGTGELFF. The CDR3 nucleotides are TGTGCCAGCAGCTTAGTATTCCTCGGCACCGGGGAGCTGTTTTTT.

This clonotype showed up just a few times. This chain uses TRBV20-1 with TRBJ1-1; D ambiguous. Trimming shortened V by 2 bases and J by 0 bases, and 4 bases separated the two germline ends. The length of the CDR3 is 12 residues. The germline CDR1 and CDR2 sequences are DFQATT and SNEGSKA (reference sequence). This chain's CDR3 is CSARNMNTEAFF. In DNA, the CDR3 is TGCAGTGCTAGAAATATGAACACTGAAGCTTTCTTT.

There are a few counts of this clonotype. The gene calls are TRBV5-4 and TRBJ2-5; TRBD2 aligns across 10 bases. Germline V gene data show CDR1 as SGHNT and CDR2 as YYREEE (reference sequence). This CDR3 contains 15 residues. V lost 3 bases and J lost 2; bases outside the gene matches: 4. In nucleotides, the CDR3 is TGTGCCAGCAGCTCGAAACTAGCGGGGCAAGAGACCCAGTACTTC. Residues: CASSSKLAGQETQYF.

This clonotype has a count of ten or more. The chain recombines TRBV21-1 with TRBJ1-6. TRBV21-1 is shown as a pseudogene. The CDR3 is made up of 16 amino acids. CDR3 sequence reads: CASSKGMSSYNSPLHF. The DNA for the CDR3 is TGTGCCAGCAGCAAGGGAATGAGCTCCTATAATTCACCCCTCCACTTT.

To note about this clonotype: A much larger clone lies a single base off, so this may be a read error. V gene TRBV20-1 combines with J gene TRBJ1-5, with TRBD1 identical over 8 bases. The CDR3 is 13 amino acids. The V gene's germline CDR1 is DFQATT and CDR2 SNEGSKA (reference sequence). Trimming at V came to 6 bases and at J to 9 bases, leaving 10 bases not matched to a gene. The CDR3 DNA sequence: TGCAGTGCACCTAACAGGGGGGGTCGGCCCCAGCATTTT. Amino acids: CSAPNRGGRPQHF.

The sample holds many counts of this clonotype. The rearrangement joins TRBV4-3 to TRBJ1-2; 7 bases agree with TRBD1. This CDR3 contains 15 residues. Trimming took 1 base from V and 4 from J; bases not matched to a gene: 6. Germline-derived CDR1 and CDR2 are LGHNA and YSLEER. CDR3 sequence: CASSQAPGGTYGYTF. CDR3 sequence (DNA): TGCGCCAGCAGCCAAGCACCAGGGGGAACCTATGGCTACACCTTC.

V is TRBV20-1 and J is TRBJ2-1; 16 nucleotides agree with TRBD2. After removal of 5 bases from V and 1 base from J, the junction contained 2 bases not matched to a gene. The CDR3 is 16 residues long. Germline V gives CDR1 DFQATT, CDR2 SNEGSKA (reference sequence). CDR3 nucleotides: TGCAGTGCTGGGACTAGCGGGGGGGGATCCTACAATGAGCAGTTCTTC. Translated, it gives CSAGTSGGGSYNEQFF.

This clonotype has a handful of counts. This chain links TRBV5-1 with TRBJ2-7, with 10 bases identical to TRBD1. The germline V gene has CDR1 SGHRS and CDR2 YFSETQ. V lost 4 bases, J lost 0 bases, and 13 bases stayed unmatched. The CDR3 extends over 18 amino acids. In DNA, the CDR3 is TGCGCCAGCAGCGGGAGGGACAGGGGATCTCTCCTCTCCTACGAGCAGTACTTC. Residues: CASSGRDRGSLLSYEQYF.

This chain joins TRBV19 and TRBJ2-5; a weak D match, TRBD2 (6 bases). CDR3 length: 15 amino acids. Per the germline V gene, CDR1 is LNHDA and CDR2 is SQIVND (reference sequence). Trimming stripped 7 bases from V and 5 bases from J, with 20 bases between. CDR3 nucleotides: TGTGCCAGTACCGGGCGTGGAGGGGCCGGGGAGACCCAGTACTTC. Its protein product is CASTGRGGAGETQYF.

This clonotype was counted between two and nine times. This rearrangement joins TRBV6-6 to TRBJ1-5; D ambiguous. Germline V gene sequence: CDR1 MNHNY, CDR2 SVGAGI (reference sequence). Trimming removed 2 bases from V and 7 bases from J, with 12 bases in between. The CDR3 has 14 residues. This chain's CDR3 is CASSYSGFDQPQHF. The CDR3 bases are TGTGCCAGCAGTTACAGCGGCTTTGACCAGCCCCAGCATTTT.

In this sample, this clonotype turned up a few times. The genes are TRBV18 and TRBJ2-1, with 11 positions matching TRBD2. The CDR3 length is 21 residues. After removal of 3 bases from V and 7 bases from J, the junction contained 23 bases not matched to a gene. CDR1 is KGHSH and CDR2 is LQKENI in the germline V gene. The CDR3 coding sequence is TGTGCCAGCTCACCCCTAGCGGGGGGACGAAACGCTGCGAGTTTCGGAAATGAGCAGTTCTTC. The encoded protein is CASSPLAGGRNAASFGNEQFF.

J is TRBJ1-5 and V is TRBV12-3 or TRBV12-4; no clear D. Trimming pared 7 bases from V and 6 bases from J, leaving 10 bases between. This CDR3 is 12 amino acids long. Here the CDR3 reads CASTLDGQPQHF. DNA of the CDR3: TGTGCCAGCACTTTGGACGGTCAGCCCCAGCATTTT.

This clonotype was seen a handful of times. The CDR3 bases are TGTGCCAGCAGTTACTTGTACGAGCAGTACGTC. As protein: CASSYLYEQYV. The rearrangement uses TRBV6-2 or TRBV6-3 and TRBJ2-7, with D hard to call. CDR3 length: 11 amino acids. In germline, CDR1 is MNHEY, CDR2 SVGEGT. V lost 1 base to trimming and J lost 4 bases, with 2 bases between them.

This clonotype was seen more than once but under ten times. This rearrangement joins TRBV11-3 to TRBJ2-2; D ambiguous. The V and J ends lost 5 bases and 7 bases respectively, with 8 bases between them. The CDR3 sequence is 12 residues long. CDR1 is SGHNT and CDR2 is YENEEA in the germline V gene. The CDR3 DNA sequence: TGTGCCAGCAGCCTTGGCCACGGGGAGCTGTTTTTT. It codes for CASSLGHGELFF.

A few counts support this clonotype. The chain recombines TRBV5-1 with TRBJ2-1; D unresolved. Trimming left V 0 bases short and J 2 bases short, with 9 bases between. The CDR3 sequence is 15 residues long. Germline CDR1 reads SGHRS; CDR2 reads YFSETQ. The CDR3 bases are TGCGCCAGCAGCTTGGTGCAGAATACCTACAATGAGCAGTTCTTC. It yields the protein CASSLVQNTYNEQFF. Full variable domain (missing parts from reference TRBV5-1 and TRBJ2-1): KAGVTQTPRYLIKTRGQQVTLSCSPISGHRSVSWYQQTPGQGLQFLFEYFSETQRNKGNFPGRFSGRQFSNSRSEMNVSTLELGDSALYLCASSLVQNTYNEQFFGPGTRLTVL.

This clonotype was seen a handful of times. The rearrangement uses TRBV18 and TRBJ2-7, with D perhaps matching TRBD1 or TRBD2 (6 bases each). There are 16 residues in the CDR3. V was pared by 1 base and J by 3 bases, with 16 bases between. Germline-derived CDR1 and CDR2 are KGHSH and LQKENI. The CDR3 nucleotides read TGTGCCAGCTCACCACGTACGGGGGCCGGCTTCTACGAGCAGTACTTC. Translated, it gives CASSPRTGAGFYEQYF.

The chain joins TRBV19 to TRBJ1-3; D remains unclear. This CDR3 has 14 residues. From germline, CDR1 is LNHDA and CDR2 SQIVND (reference sequence). V was clipped by 4 bases and J by 4 bases, with 11 bases between them. Here the CDR3 reads CASSTRTRGNTIYF. The CDR3 region has the DNA TGTGCCAGTAGTACGCGGACGCGGGGAAACACCATATATTTT.

V and J are TRBV7-2 and TRBJ2-1, with TRBD2 identical over 7 bases. V lost 4 bases and J lost 4; bases outside the gene matches: 7. Germline V gene data show CDR1 as SGHTA and CDR2 as FQGNSA. The CDR3 runs to 15 residues. CDR3 in DNA: TGTGCCAGCAGCTCTCGGGCTAGCGGATACAATGAGCAGTTCTTC. This translates into CASSSRASGYNEQFF. The variable domain in full, with the rest retrieved from reference TRBV7-2 and TRBJ2-1, is GAGVSQSPSNKVTEKGKDVELRCDPISGHTALYWYRQSLGQGLEFLIYFQGNSAPDKSGLPSDRFSAERTGGSVSTLTIQRTQQEDSAVYLCASSSRASGYNEQFFGPGTRLTVL.

This clonotype was recorded a few times. The CDR3 here is CSARSALTIDTQYF. CDR3 sequence (DNA): TGCAGTGCTAGGAGCGCCCTCACAATAGATACGCAGTATTTT. The chain carries TRBV20-1 and TRBJ2-3; D is uncertain. The CDR3 is 14 amino acids. V lost 3 bases to trimming and J lost 5 bases, with 15 bases between them. Germline CDR1 reads DFQATT; CDR2 reads SNEGSKA (reference sequence).